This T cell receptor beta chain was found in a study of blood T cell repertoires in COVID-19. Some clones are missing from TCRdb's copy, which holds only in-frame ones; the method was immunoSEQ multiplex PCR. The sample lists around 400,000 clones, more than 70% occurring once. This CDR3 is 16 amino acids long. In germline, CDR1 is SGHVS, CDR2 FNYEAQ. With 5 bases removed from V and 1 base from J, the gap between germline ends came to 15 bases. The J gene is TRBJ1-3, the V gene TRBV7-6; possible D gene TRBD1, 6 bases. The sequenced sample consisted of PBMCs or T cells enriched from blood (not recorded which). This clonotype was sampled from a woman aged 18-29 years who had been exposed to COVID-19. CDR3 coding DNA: TGTGCCAGCAGCGAACAGGGTACCCTTTCTGGAAACACCATATATTTT. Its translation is CASSEQGTLSGNTIYF.